A selection of T cell receptor beta chains follows, all from one sample in a study of blood T cells in healthy people across ages. TCRdb re-called the 5' RACE reads through MiXCR, storing one row per CDR3 protein. Of 450,000 to 650,000 distinct CDR3 sequences listed, around 24% are singletons. This sample was also put to use in a study of T cells of mothers and their children.

Sequenced: blood. These receptors came from a boy between 10 and 17 years old in good health. Both conserved end residues are part of each CDR3. A D gene is named only where the DNA matches it firmly. The size of a clone is reported for some rows only, either as once, few or many, or as a class for expanded clones.

TRBV12-3/TRBV12-4,-,TRBJ2-7,TRBD2,TGTGCCAGCAGTTTATATCAAGGGACTACCTACGAGCAGTACTTC,CASSLYQGTTYEQYF
TRBV28,-,TRBJ1-6,-,TGTGCCAGCAGTCGGATGACAGCTTATAATTCACCCCTCCACTTT,CASSRMTAYNSPLHF
TRBV25-1,few,TRBJ2-7,TRBD1,TGTACCAGCAGTCTCCCAGGGGGTTACGAGCAGTACTTC,CTSSLPGGYEQYF
TRBV30,-,TRBJ2-7,-,TGTGCCTGGAGTGGGACCGTTAGCTCCTACGAGCAGTACTTC,CAWSGTVSSYEQYF
TRBV12-3/TRBV12-4,few,TRBJ1-1,-,TGTGCCAGCAGTTCAGGGATTATGAACACTGAAGCTTTCTTT,CASSSGIMNTEAFF
TRBV5-1,-,TRBJ1-2,-,TGCGCCAGCAGCTTGGTTCGGGGTTACTATGGCTACACCTTC,CASSLVRGYYGYTF
TRBV12-3/TRBV12-4,-,TRBJ2-3,TRBD2,TGTGCCAGCACTCAGACTAGCGGGGAGATAGATACGCAGTATTTT,CASTQTSGEIDTQYF
TRBV28,-,TRBJ2-3,TRBD2,TGTGCCAGCAGGCGCCGACTAGCGGGTGCGCAGTATTTT,CASRRRLAGAQYF
TRBV6-5,-,TRBJ1-1,-,TGTGCCAGCAGTTACTCGACGTTTATGAACACTGAAGCTTTCTTT,CASSYSTFMNTEAFF
TRBV6-6,-,TRBJ2-7,-,TGTGCCAGCCTAGGGCTGCGGGGCGAGCAGTACTTC,CASLGLRGEQYF
TRBV2,few,TRBJ2-7,TRBD1,TGTGCCAGCAGCGAAGGGACAGGGGGCTCCTACGAGCAGTACTTC,CASSEGTGGSYEQYF
TRBV28,-,TRBJ1-2,-,TGTGCCAGCAGTTTAAAGGTCCGGCAGCACTATGGCTACACCTTC,CASSLKVRQHYGYTF
TRBV10-3,few,TRBJ2-5,-,TGTGCCATCAGTGAGGGGCAGGGACAAGAGACCCAGTACTTC,CAISEGQGQETQYF
TRBV3-1,few,TRBJ2-2,TRBD1,TGTGCCAGCAGCCAAGACGGGACAGCAAACACCGGGGAGCTGTTTTTT,CASSQDGTANTGELFF
TRBV20-1,-,TRBJ2-7,TRBD2,TGCAGTGCTAGGCCGGATACTAGCGGGACCGGGGAGCAGTACTTC,CSARPDTSGTGEQYF
TRBV14,-,TRBJ2-1,TRBD1,TGTGCCAGCAGCCGTCAGACAGGGGGTGAGCAGTTCTTC,CASSRQTGGEQFF
TRBV12-3/TRBV12-4,few,TRBJ1-2,TRBD1,TGTGCCAGCACTCCGGGACAGCTCAACTATGGCTACACCTTC,CASTPGQLNYGYTF
TRBV29-1,-,TRBJ2-2,-,TGCAGCGTTGGACTTAAGAACACCGGGGAGCTGTTTTTT,CSVGLKNTGELFF
TRBV29-1,many,TRBJ1-2,-,TGCAGCGTTGACGAGTGGAGCCAGACGTACACCTTC,CSVDEWSQTYTF
TRBV4-1,few,TRBJ2-1,TRBD2,TGCGCCAGCAGCCATCCCTATGGGGCTAGCGGGAAGGACTACAATGAGCAGTTCTTC,CASSHPYGASGKDYNEQFF
TRBV5-4,-,TRBJ2-1,TRBD2,TGTGCCAGCAGCTTGGATAGCGGGGGCCTTAATGAGCAGTTCTTC,CASSLDSGGLNEQFF
TRBV3-1,-,TRBJ2-5,-,TGTGCCAGCAGCCAAGATGTGACGGGGACTGAGACCCAGTACTTC,CASSQDVTGTETQYF
TRBV27,-,TRBJ2-1,TRBD2,TGTGCCAGCAGTACGCTAGCGGGAGGGCACTCCTACAATGAGCAGTTCTTC,CASSTLAGGHSYNEQFF
TRBV7-2,-,TRBJ2-4,-,TGTGCCAGCAGCGGCAGCCTCTACGGGAGCGGCATTCAGTACTTC,CASSGSLYGSGIQYF
TRBV7-9,-,TRBJ2-6,-,TGTGCCAGCAGCTTATCTACTGGGGCCAACGTCCTGACTTTC,CASSLSTGANVLTF
TRBV27,-,TRBJ2-5,TRBD2,TGTGCCAGCAGTCCGGGACGGGGGGGACTATTGGCGGGGGTGGCAGAGACCCAGTACTTC,CASSPGRGGLLAGVAETQYF
TRBV28,-,TRBJ2-5,-,TGTGCCAGCAGTTTTCAGCGGGCAAGAGGGACCCAGTACTTC,CASSFQRARGTQYF
TRBV9,-,TRBJ2-2,-,TGTGCCAGCGCCGGCACCGGGGAGCTGTTTTTT,CASAGTGELFF
TRBV7-3,-,TRBJ2-1,TRBD2,TGTGCCAGCAGCTTAATTTTGAGCGGGGGCTACAATGAGCAGTTCTTC,CASSLILSGGYNEQFF
TRBV4-1,-,TRBJ1-1,TRBD1,TGCGCCAGCAGCCACCTCCGGGACAGAGTGAACACTGAAGCTTTCTTT,CASSHLRDRVNTEAFF
TRBV7-3,-,TRBJ1-2,-,TGTGCCAGCAGCACGGGAGCGGGGTCTAACTATGGCTACACCTTC,CASSTGAGSNYGYTF
TRBV29-1,many,TRBJ2-5,TRBD2,TGCAGCGTTGTCGGTGGAGCGGGGGGTGAGACCCAGTACTTC,CSVVGGAGGETQYF
TRBV19,-,TRBJ1-1,-,TGTGCCACCGCCGCGTTGACTGAAGCTTTCTTT,CATAALTEAFF
TRBV12-3/TRBV12-4,few,TRBJ1-2,-,TGTGCCAGCAGTTTGCGGAGGCTGAGGACTGGCTACACCTTC,CASSLRRLRTGYTF
TRBV27,few,TRBJ2-7,-,TGTGCCAGCAGTTTGCAGGCGGCGTCCTACGAGCAGTACTTC,CASSLQAASYEQYF
TRBV27,-,TRBJ2-7,TRBD2,TGTGCCAGCAGCTGGGGAGCTAGCGGGTCCTACGAGCAGTACTTC,CASSWGASGSYEQYF
TRBV10-3,-,TRBJ2-3,-,TGTGCCAGACCCTCTAGGGAGGTCCCAGATACGCAGTATTTT,CARPSREVPDTQYF
TRBV7-8,many,TRBJ2-5,TRBD2,TGTGCCAGCAGCTTAAAGGGACTAGCTAGGGGAGAGACCCAGTACTTC,CASSLKGLARGETQYF
TRBV27,few,TRBJ2-7,TRBD1,TGTGCCAGCAGCTCAGGGGACAGGGCCTACGAGCAGTACTTC,CASSSGDRAYEQYF
TRBV20-1,-,TRBJ2-7,TRBD2,TGCAGTGCTAGAGATAACGGGAGGGCTTCCTACGAGCAGTACTTC,CSARDNGRASYEQYF